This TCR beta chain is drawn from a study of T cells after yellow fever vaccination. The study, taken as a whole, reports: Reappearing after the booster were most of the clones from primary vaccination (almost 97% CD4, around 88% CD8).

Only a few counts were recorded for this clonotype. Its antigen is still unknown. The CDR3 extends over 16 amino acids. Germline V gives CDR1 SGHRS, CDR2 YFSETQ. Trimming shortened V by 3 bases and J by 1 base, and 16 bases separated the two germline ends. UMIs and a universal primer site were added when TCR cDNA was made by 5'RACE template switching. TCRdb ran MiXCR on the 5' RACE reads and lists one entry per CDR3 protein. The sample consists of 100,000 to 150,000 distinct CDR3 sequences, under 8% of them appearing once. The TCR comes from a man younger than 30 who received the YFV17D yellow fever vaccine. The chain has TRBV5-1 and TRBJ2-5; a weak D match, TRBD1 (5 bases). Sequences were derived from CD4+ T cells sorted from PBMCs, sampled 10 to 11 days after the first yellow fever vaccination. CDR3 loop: CASSSNPQGIQETQYF. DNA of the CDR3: TGCGCCAGCAGCTCCAACCCGCAGGGTATCCAAGAGACCCAGTACTTC.